These 22 T cell receptor beta chains were sequenced from one sample in a study of blood T cell repertoires in COVID-19 (dated by TCRdb to about 2020). Libraries were made using the immunoSEQ multiplex PCR assay. TCRdb holds this immuneACCESS table with in-frame rearrangements only. Some clones are missing; in checked studies, unresolved V genes explain under half, and the rest has no known cause. Present in this sample are about 54,000 clones, roughly 87% of which were seen just once. The ten largest account for 1.9% of the sample. The sample taken for sequencing was peripheral blood. Source of these receptors: a woman in her sixties with acute or convalescent COVID-19.

V and J are TRBV7-9 and TRBJ2-2, with D maybe TRBD2 (6 bases). The germline V gene encodes CDR1 SEHNR and CDR2 FQNEAQ (reference sequence). Trimming left V 5 bases short and J 1 base short, with 11 bases between. There are 15 residues in the CDR3. The CDR3 nucleotides read TGTGCCAGCAGCCCCGGGACTCGGAACACCGGGGAGCTGTTTTTT. Translating gives CASSPGTRNTGELFF.

This chain links TRBV7-2 with TRBJ1-5; 10 positions agree with TRBD1. This CDR3 has 15 residues. From germline, CDR1 is SGHTA and CDR2 FQGNSA. J gave up 4 bases and V 5 bases, and 5 bases lay outside the gene matches. The chain's CDR3 is CASSEGQGSNQPQHF. CDR3 sequence (DNA): TGTGCCAGCAGCGAGGGACAGGGGTCAAATCAGCCCCAGCATTTT.

This rearrangement joins TRBV18 to TRBJ2-1; TRBD1 is a possible D gene (5 bases). V lost 3 bases, J lost 8 bases, and 11 bases lay in between. CDR1 KGHSH and CDR2 LQKENI come from the germline V gene. This CDR3 comprises 13 residues. CDR3 DNA sequence: TGTGCCAGCTCACCTGGCAGGGAATATGAGCAGTTCTTC. Translated: CASSPGREYEQFF.

This rearrangement joins TRBV5-6 to TRBJ2-1, with D possibly TRBD1 on 6 matching bases. CDR3 length: 15 residues. V was pared by 0 bases and J by 6 bases, with 13 bases between. Germline CDR1 is SGHDT and CDR2 is YYEEEE. The CDR3 protein is CASSLAGARVNEQFF. CDR3 in DNA: TGTGCCAGCAGCTTGGCAGGGGCGCGGGTCAATGAGCAGTTCTTC.

V usage is TRBV7-9 and J usage is TRBJ1-1; 7 positions match TRBD1. Trimming cost V 7 bases and J 0 bases; bases outside gene matches: 5. This CDR3 spans 14 amino acids. Germline V CDR1 and CDR2: SEHNR, FQNEAQ (reference sequence). The CDR3 protein is CASKGTEMNTEAFF. The DNA of the CDR3 is TGTGCCAGCAAAGGGACAGAGATGAACACTGAAGCTTTCTTT.

The gene calls are TRBV12-3 or TRBV12-4 and TRBJ2-2, with 7 bases matching TRBD2. The CDR3 length is 13 residues. CDR3 sequence reads: CATRAGEVGELFF. The CDR3, as DNA: TGTGCTACGAGGGCGGGAGAGGTCGGGGAGCTGTTTTTT.

V gene TRBV29-1 combines with J gene TRBJ1-3; 7 nucleotides line up with TRBD1. The CDR3 covers 17 residues. Germline loops: CDR1 SQVTM, CDR2 ANQGSEA. V dropped 6 bases and J dropped 0; count of bases not matched to a gene: 14. The CDR3 DNA is TGCAGCGTCGCAATACTCGCGGGACAGAGCTCTGGAAACACCATATATTTT. This codes for CSVAILAGQSSGNTIYF.

This rearrangement joins TRBV10-3 to TRBJ1-2; 8 nucleotides match TRBD1. This CDR3 spans 13 amino acids. From germline, CDR1 is ENHRY and CDR2 SYGVKD. The ends lost 10 bases at V and 2 bases at J; junction bases unmatched: 6. The CDR3 sequence: CASGQGANYGYTF. CDR3 nucleotides: TGTGCCAGCGGACAGGGTGCGAACTATGGCTACACCTTC.

V is TRBV13 and J is TRBJ2-1; 10 bases line up with TRBD1. Germline assignment: CDR1 PRHDT and CDR2 FYEKMQ (reference sequence). With 5 bases clipped from V and 6 bases from J, the junction kept 4 bases outside the gene matches. The CDR3 has 14 amino acids. The CDR3 coding sequence is TGTGCCAGCAGCCACCGGACAGGGGGCAATGAGCAGTTCTTC. Its translation: CASSHRTGGNEQFF.

The rearrangement joins TRBV28 to TRBJ2-7; unclear D gene. The CDR3 sequence is 16 residues long. The germline gives CDR1 MDHEN, CDR2 SYDVKM. The ends were cut back, 4 bases at V and 4 bases at J, with 20 bases in the middle. The CDR3 DNA is TGTGCCAGCAGTTCCCCCCAGTTAGAGCAGCGTTACGAGCAGTACTTC. Translating gives CASSSPQLEQRYEQYF.

The chain joins TRBV6-4 to TRBJ2-1; D perhaps matches TRBD1 (6 bases). This CDR3 spans 15 amino acids. Germline V CDR1 and CDR2: MRHNA, SNTAGT. Trimming shortened V by 6 bases and J by 8 bases, and 20 bases separated the two germline ends. The CDR3 protein is CASSPGGGTSDEQFF. The CDR3 coding sequence is TGTGCCAGCAGCCCCGGTGGGGGCACATCCGATGAGCAGTTCTTC.

A note on this clone: Sequence at one end of the junction differs from germline and may be a read error. The chain links TRBV7-7 to TRBJ2-7, with 12 bases aligning to TRBD2. This CDR3 region has 18 residues. Germline V gene lookup returns CDR1 SSHAT and CDR2 FNYEAQ (reference sequence). CDR3 nucleotides: TGTGCTAGCAGCTTAGTCCTAGCGGGGGGGCCTATCTCCTACGAGCAGTACTTC. Protein: CASSLVLAGGPISYEQYF.

This chain connects TRBV19 to TRBJ2-1; D call uncertain. This CDR3 is built from 14 residues. The V gene's germline CDR1 is LNHDA and CDR2 SQIVND (reference sequence). V was shortened by 1 base and J by 8 bases, with 12 bases between the two germline ends. This CDR3 reads CASSIGARTDEQFF. CDR3 in DNA: TGTGCCAGTAGTATAGGGGCCCGTACGGATGAGCAGTTCTTC.

V usage is TRBV2 and J usage is TRBJ2-1; 13 nucleotides match TRBD2. The V gene end was trimmed by 5 bases and the J gene end by 9 bases; junction bases not matched to a gene: 4. In germline, CDR1 is SNHLY, CDR2 FYNNEI. The length of the CDR3 is 14 residues. The CDR3 DNA sequence: TGTGCCAGCAGTAGGACTAGCGGGAGCGGTGAGCAGTTCTTC. Amino acid sequence: CASSRTSGSGEQFF.

This chain joins TRBV28 and TRBJ1-4; 8 bases fit TRBD1. The CDR3 is 15 amino acids. Germline V lookup: CDR1 MDHEN, CDR2 SYDVKM. V was pared by 5 bases and J by 5 bases, with 7 bases of the junction left unmatched. CDR3 DNA sequence: TGTGCCAGCAGTCCCCCGGGACAGGAAAATGAAAAACTGTTTTTT. It codes for CASSPPGQENEKLFF.

This clone was detected only a few times. This rearrangement joins TRBV9 to TRBJ1-3; D perhaps matches TRBD1 (5 bases). Germline V lookup: CDR1 SGDLS, CDR2 YYNGEE. This CDR3 is built from 16 residues. V was pared by 0 bases and J by 0 bases, with 10 bases between. The CDR3 protein is CASSVGNGGSGNTIYF. The DNA for the CDR3 is TGTGCCAGCAGCGTAGGAAACGGGGGCTCTGGAAACACCATATATTTT.

CDR3 sequence reads: CASSLWTGYSPLHF. Written as DNA, the CDR3 is TGTGCCAGCAGCCTCTGGACAGGGTACTCACCCCTCCACTTT. The chain combines TRBV7-2 with TRBJ1-6; 8 nucleotides align to TRBD1. V lost 5 bases, J lost 10 bases, and 7 bases stayed unmatched. The CDR3 length is 14 residues. The germline gives CDR1 SGHTA, CDR2 FQGNSA.

The V and J genes are TRBV7-9 and TRBJ2-1; TRBD2 aligns across 9 bases. The CDR3 length is 17 residues. Germline V lookup: CDR1 SEHNR, CDR2 FQNEAQ (reference sequence). V was pared by 3 bases and J by 5 bases, with 11 bases of the junction left unmatched. The DNA for the CDR3 is TGTGCCAGCAGCTTCCCTCCGAGACTAGCGGTCCACAATGAGCAGTTCTTC. The encoded protein is CASSFPPRLAVHNEQFF.

This clone has more than one count but fewer than ten. The J gene is TRBJ1-2, the V gene TRBV5-1; no firm D call. From germline, CDR1 is SGHRS and CDR2 YFSETQ. Between the trimmed V and J ends, which lost 4 bases and 0 bases, there was a span of 10 bases. This CDR3 has 14 residues. Written as DNA, the CDR3 is TGCGCCAGCAGCCCCCTAGGAACTAACTATGGCTACACCTTC. It encodes CASSPLGTNYGYTF.

The chain combines TRBV19 with TRBJ2-5; 7 bases match TRBD2. Trimming took 5 bases from V and 2 from J; bases not matched to a gene: 2. The CDR3 extends over 13 amino acids. Germline V gene lookup returns CDR1 LNHDA and CDR2 SQIVND (reference sequence). For the CDR3, the DNA is TGTGCCAGTAGTGAGCGGGGTCAAGAGACCCAGTACTTC. Translated: CASSERGQETQYF.

The rearrangement uses TRBV28 and TRBJ1-5; D is unresolved. Germline V lookup: CDR1 MDHEN, CDR2 SYDVKM. Trimming shortened V by 8 bases and J by 5 bases, and 16 bases separated the two germline ends. The CDR3 totals 14 residues. CDR3 sequence reads: CASLDPLADQPQHF. CDR3 bases: TGTGCCAGCCTAGACCCCCTAGCCGATCAGCCCCAGCATTTT.

The chain recombines TRBV10-3 with TRBJ1-1, with a possible D match to TRBD1 (5 bases). With 10 bases removed from V and 1 base from J, the gap between germline ends came to 10 bases. CDR1 and CDR2 (germline): ENHRY, SYGVKD. The CDR3 runs to 12 residues. CDR3 bases: TGTGCCAGCCGCAGGGAGAACACTGAAGCTTTCTTT. Translation gives CASRRENTEAFF.